In this sample, the clone carrying this T cell receptor (beta chain) turned up many times. The length of the CDR3 is 15 residues. Germline trimming cut 5 bases from V and 5 bases from J; bases unmatched to any gene: 6. The germline CDR1 and CDR2 sequences are SGHTA and FQGNSA. This record comes from a study of response to subunit inactivated influenza vaccine. TCRdb called the RT-PCR reads again in MiXCR, with one record for every CDR3 protein. The repertoire holds over 750,000 distinct CDR3 sequences, around 20% seen once, with roughly 10% in the top ten. This sequence was found in a man in his forties or fifties who received an inactivated influenza vaccine. The gene calls are TRBV7-2 and TRBJ2-3; 11 bases match TRBD2. Sequenced material: PBMCs from blood, taken roughly 5 days after vaccination. This CDR3 is CASSPLAGEVDTQYF. The CDR3 nucleotides are TGTGCCAGCAGCCCACTAGCGGGAGAGGTAGATACGCAGTATTTT.